This T cell receptor beta chain comes out of a study of T-cell memory formation after mild COVID-19. cDNA libraries for TCR alpha and TCR beta, carrying sample barcodes and UMIs, came from 5'RACE with constant-segment primers. TCRdb itself ran the 5' RACE reads through MiXCR, one entry per CDR3 protein. Of around 530,000 distinct CDR3 sequences in the sample, about a fifth are singletons; the top ten hold around 9.2%. Germline V gene data show CDR1 as SGHRS and CDR2 as YFSETQ. The CDR3 length is 17 residues. The V gene end was trimmed by 4 bases and the J gene end by 4 bases; junction bases not matched to a gene: 11. This clonotype was counted only a few times. The antigen remains unidentified. Study-level points and caveats: The study found contracting CD4+ clones mainly in CM and EM and contracting CD8+ clones in EMRA. Clones that contracted from day 15 to 85 were balanced CD4/CD8, while later expanders leaned CD4+. Pre-infection memory held some responding clones, suggesting pre-existing cross-reactive T cells responded.

Material: PBMCs or a T cell subset sorted from them (not recorded which). The chain links TRBV5-1 to TRBJ2-7, with TRBD2 matching 13 bases. The source is an adult woman who had mild COVID-19 (a few samples of this study predate the infection). Cell type and time point are not known. In DNA form, the CDR3 reads TGCGCCAGCAGCGGCGGACGGACTAGCGGGAGAGGGTACGAGCAGTACTTC. Protein: CASSGGRTSGRGYEQYF.